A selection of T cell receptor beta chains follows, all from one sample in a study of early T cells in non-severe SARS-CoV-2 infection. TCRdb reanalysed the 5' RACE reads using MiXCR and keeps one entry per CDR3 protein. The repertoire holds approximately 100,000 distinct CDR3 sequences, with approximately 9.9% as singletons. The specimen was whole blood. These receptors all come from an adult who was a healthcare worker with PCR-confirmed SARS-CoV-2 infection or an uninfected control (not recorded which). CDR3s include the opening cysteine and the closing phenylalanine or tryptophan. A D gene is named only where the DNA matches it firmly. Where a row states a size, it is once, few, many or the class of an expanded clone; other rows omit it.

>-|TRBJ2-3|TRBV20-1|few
TGCAGTGCTAGAGAAAGGCGGGATAATTTCCGTACGCAGTATTTT
CSARERRDNFRTQYF
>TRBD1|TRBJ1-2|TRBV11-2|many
TGTGCCAGCAGGGGACAGAGCTATGGCTACACCTTC
CASRGQSYGYTF
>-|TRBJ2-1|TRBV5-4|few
TGTGCCAGCAGCCCGGGGCGACACCACACCTACAATGAGCAGTTCTTC
CASSPGRHHTYNEQFF
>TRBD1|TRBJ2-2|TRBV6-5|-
TGTGCCAGCAGCGCCCGGGACAGGGGGTCCGGGGAGCTGTTTTTT
CASSARDRGSGELFF
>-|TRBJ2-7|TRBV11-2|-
TGTGCCAGCAGCTTAATCGGGAATCAATACGAGCAGTACTTC
CASSLIGNQYEQYF
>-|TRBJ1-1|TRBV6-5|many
TGTGCCAGCAGTTACGAGGTTAACACTGAAGCTTTCTTT
CASSYEVNTEAFF
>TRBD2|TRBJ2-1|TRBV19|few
TGTGCCAGTAGCGTAGGACTAGCGGGAGGAGTTGAGCAGTTCTTC
CASSVGLAGGVEQFF
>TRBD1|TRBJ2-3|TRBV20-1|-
TGCAGTGCTCGCCGGGACAGCCGCCCAGATACGCAGTATTTT
CSARRDSRPDTQYF
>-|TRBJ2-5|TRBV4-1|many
TGCGCCAGCAGCCAAGACACAGGGCGGGAGACCCAGTACTTC
CASSQDTGRETQYF
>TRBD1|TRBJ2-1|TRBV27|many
TGTGCCAGCAGTTTAGATTTAACAGGGGTCCCTCACAATGAGCAGTTCTTC
CASSLDLTGVPHNEQFF
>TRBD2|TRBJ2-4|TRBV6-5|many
TGTGCCAGCAGTTACAGCGGGGTTGGAGGGACCAAAAACATTCAGTACTTC
CASSYSGVGGTKNIQYF
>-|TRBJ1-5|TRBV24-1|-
TGTGCCACCAGTGAGGGAGATCAGCCCCAGCATTTT
CATSEGDQPQHF
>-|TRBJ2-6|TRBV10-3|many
TGTGCCATCAGTGAGTCGTACACCCTCTCTGGGGCCAACGTCCTGACTTTC
CAISESYTLSGANVLTF
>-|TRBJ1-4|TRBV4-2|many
TGTGCCAGCAGCCAAGTCGCAGGGTCCGCGGGTGAAAAACTGTTTTTT
CASSQVAGSAGEKLFF
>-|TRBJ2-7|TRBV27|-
TGTGCCAGCAGTACCAGACTCAGCTCCTTCGAGCAGTACTTC
CASSTRLSSFEQYF
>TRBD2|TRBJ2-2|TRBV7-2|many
TGTGCCAGCAGCGCCAGACTAGCGGGTACCACCGGGGAGCTGTTTTTT
CASSARLAGTTGELFF
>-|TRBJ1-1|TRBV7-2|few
TGTGCCAGCAGCTTAGTCACAACTGAAGCTTTCTTT
CASSLVTTEAFF
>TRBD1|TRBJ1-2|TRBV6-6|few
TGTGCCAGCAGCCCCCCCAGGGGGCAGGCTGGCTATGGCTACACCTTC
CASSPPRGQAGYGYTF